What follows describes a single TCR beta chain. Its specificity is not known. The read comes to an end 3 residues before the CDR3 does, leaving the germline J gene to fill in the end. These data originate in a study of T cells in women clearing cervical HPV infection. Study-wide results and caveats: Combining TCR richness with V gene abundances gave approximately 0.84 AUC.

Germline assignment: CDR1 LNHDA and CDR2 SQIVND (reference sequence). The CDR3 runs to 17 residues. Clones were sequenced by immunoSEQ multiplex PCR, and TCRdb holds only the in-frame ones, with some missing. Seen in this sample are 25,000 or so clones; the ten most common clones hold more than 8%. This TCR was sampled from a woman aged 18-69 years with a cervical HPV16 infection that either progressed to CIN3+ or cleared (not recorded which). Material: blood buffy coat. V usage is TRBV19 and J usage is TRBJ2-4, with a tentative D call TRBD1 (6 bases). Incomplete CDR3 DNA: TGTGCCAGTAGCCTTCTCCCGGGACAAACTCCTAACTATGGT. Translated: CASSLLPGQTPNYG. In full, the CDR3 is CASSLLPGQTPNYGQYF.